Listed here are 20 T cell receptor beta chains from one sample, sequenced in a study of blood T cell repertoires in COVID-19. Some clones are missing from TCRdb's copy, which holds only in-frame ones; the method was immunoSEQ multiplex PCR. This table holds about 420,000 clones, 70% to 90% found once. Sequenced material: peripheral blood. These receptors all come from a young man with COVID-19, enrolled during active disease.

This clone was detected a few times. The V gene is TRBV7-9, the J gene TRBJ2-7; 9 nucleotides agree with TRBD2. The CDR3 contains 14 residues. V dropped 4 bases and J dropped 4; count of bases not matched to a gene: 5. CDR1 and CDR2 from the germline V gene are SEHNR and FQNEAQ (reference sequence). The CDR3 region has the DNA TGTGCCAGCAGCTCGACTAGCGGAAGATACGAGCAGTACTTC. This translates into CASSSTSGRYEQYF. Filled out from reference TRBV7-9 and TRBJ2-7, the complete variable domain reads DTGVSQNPRHKITKRGQNVTFRCDPISEHNRLYWYRQTLGQGPEFLTYFQNEAQLEKSRLLSDRFSAERPKGSFSTLEIQRTEQGDSAMYLCASSSTSGRYEQYFGPGTRLTVT.

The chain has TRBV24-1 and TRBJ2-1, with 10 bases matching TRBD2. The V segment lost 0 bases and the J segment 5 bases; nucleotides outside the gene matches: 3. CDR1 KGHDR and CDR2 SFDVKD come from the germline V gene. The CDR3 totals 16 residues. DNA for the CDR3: TGTGCCACCAGTGATTTGGGGACTAGCGTTGACAATGAGCAGTTCTTC. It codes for CATSDLGTSVDNEQFF.

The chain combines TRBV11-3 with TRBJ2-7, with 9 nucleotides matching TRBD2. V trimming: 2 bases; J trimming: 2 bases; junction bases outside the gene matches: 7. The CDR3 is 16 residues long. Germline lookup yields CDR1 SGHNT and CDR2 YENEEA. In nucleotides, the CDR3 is TGTGCCAGCAGCTTATCACGACTAGCGGTGACCTACGAGCAGTACTTC. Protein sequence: CASSLSRLAVTYEQYF.

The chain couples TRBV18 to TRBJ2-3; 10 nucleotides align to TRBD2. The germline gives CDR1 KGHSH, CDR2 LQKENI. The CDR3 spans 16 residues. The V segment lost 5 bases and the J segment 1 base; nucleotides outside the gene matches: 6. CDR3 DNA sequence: TGTGCCAGCTCAGCCAATAGCGGGGGGCGCACAGATACGCAGTATTTT. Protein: CASSANSGGRTDTQYF. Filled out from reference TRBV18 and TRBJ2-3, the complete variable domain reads NAGVMQNPRHLVRRRGQEARLRCSPMKGHSHVYWYRQLPEEGLKFMVYLQKENIIDESGMPKERFSAEFPKEGPSILRIQQVVRGDSAAYFCASSANSGGRTDTQYFGPGTRLTVL.

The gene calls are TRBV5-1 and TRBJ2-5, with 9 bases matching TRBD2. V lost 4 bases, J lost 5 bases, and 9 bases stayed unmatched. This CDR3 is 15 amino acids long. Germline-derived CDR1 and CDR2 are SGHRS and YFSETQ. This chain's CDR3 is CASSRTSAGGETQYF. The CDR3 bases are TGCGCCAGCAGCAGGACTAGCGCAGGGGGGGAGACCCAGTACTTC.

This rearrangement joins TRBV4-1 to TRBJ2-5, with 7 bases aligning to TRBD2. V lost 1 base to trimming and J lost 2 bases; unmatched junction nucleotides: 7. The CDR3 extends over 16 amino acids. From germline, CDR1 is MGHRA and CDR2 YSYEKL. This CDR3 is CASSQVMLAAQETQYF. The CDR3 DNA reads TGCGCCAGCAGCCAAGTGATGCTAGCGGCGCAAGAGACCCAGTACTTC.

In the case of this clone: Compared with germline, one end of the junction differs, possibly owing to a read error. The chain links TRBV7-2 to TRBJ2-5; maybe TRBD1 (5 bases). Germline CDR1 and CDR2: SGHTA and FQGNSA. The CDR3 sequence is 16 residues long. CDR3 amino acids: CASSVDSSLGQKTQYF. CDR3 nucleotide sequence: TGTGCCAGCAGCGTTGACAGTTCGTTGGGCCAAAAGACCCAGTACTTC.

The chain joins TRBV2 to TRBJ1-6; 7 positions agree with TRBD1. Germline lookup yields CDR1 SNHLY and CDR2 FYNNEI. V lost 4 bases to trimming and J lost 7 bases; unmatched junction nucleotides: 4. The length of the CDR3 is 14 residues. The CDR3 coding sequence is TGTGCCAGCAGTGCCAGGGACAGCAATTCACCCCTCCACTTT. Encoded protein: CASSARDSNSPLHF.

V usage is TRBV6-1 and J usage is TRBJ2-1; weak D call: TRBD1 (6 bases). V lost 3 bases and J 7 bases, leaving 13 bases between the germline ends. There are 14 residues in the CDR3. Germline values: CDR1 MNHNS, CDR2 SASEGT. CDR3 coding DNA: TGTGCCAGCAGTGAGACAGGTATTGAAAATGAGCAGTTCTTC. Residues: CASSETGIENEQFF.

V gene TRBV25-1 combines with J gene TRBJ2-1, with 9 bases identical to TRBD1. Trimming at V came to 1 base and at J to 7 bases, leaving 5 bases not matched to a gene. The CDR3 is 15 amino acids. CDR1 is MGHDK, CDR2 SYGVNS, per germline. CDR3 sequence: CASSELGTGLNEQFF. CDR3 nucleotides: TGTGCCAGCAGTGAATTAGGGACAGGGCTTAATGAGCAGTTCTTC.

The DNA for the CDR3 is TGCGCCAGCAGCTCTCCTAGCGGTAGCACAGATACGCAGTATTTT. It codes for CASSSPSGSTDTQYF. The gene calls are TRBV5-1 and TRBJ2-3, with TRBD2 matching 7 bases. CDR3 length: 15 amino acids. From germline, CDR1 is SGHRS and CDR2 YFSETQ. The V and J ends lost 3 bases and 0 bases, in that order; junction bases with no gene match: 4.

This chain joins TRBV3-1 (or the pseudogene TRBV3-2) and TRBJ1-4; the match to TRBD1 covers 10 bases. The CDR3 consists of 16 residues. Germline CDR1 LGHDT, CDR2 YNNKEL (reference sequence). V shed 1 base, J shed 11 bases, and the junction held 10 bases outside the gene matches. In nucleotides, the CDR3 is TGTGCCAGCAGCCAAGCGTTAAGGACAGGGGGTACCAAACTGTTTTTT. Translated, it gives CASSQALRTGGTKLFF.

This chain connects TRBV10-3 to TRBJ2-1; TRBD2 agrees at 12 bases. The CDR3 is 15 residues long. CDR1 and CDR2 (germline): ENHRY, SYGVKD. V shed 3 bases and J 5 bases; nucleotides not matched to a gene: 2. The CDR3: CAISDWTSGNNEQFF. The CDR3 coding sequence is TGTGCCATCAGTGATTGGACTAGCGGGAACAATGAGCAGTTCTTC.

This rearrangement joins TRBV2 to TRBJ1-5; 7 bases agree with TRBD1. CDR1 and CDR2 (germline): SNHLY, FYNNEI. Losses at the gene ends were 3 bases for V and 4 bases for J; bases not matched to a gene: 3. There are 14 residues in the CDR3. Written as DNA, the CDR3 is TGTGCCAGCAGTGAGGGACAGACTAATCAGCCCCAGCATTTT. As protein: CASSEGQTNQPQHF.

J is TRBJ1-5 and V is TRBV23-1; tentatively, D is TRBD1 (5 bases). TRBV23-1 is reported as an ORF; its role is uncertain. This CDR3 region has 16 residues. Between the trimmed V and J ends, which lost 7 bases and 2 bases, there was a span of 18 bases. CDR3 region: CASKKMGLIGNQPQHF. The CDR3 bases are TGCGCCAGCAAAAAGATGGGACTTATCGGCAATCAGCCCCAGCATTTT.

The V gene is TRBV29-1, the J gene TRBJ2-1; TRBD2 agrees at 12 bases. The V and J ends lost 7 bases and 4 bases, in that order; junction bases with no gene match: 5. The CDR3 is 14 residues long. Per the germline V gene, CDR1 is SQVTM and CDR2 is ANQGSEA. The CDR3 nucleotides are TGCAGCGCGCCGCTAGCGGGAGGGTACAATGAGCAGTTCTTC. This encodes CSAPLAGGYNEQFF.

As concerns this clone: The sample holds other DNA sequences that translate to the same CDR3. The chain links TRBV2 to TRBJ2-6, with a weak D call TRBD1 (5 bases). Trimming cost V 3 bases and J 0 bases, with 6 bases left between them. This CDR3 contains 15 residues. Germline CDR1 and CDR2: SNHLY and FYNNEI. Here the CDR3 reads CASSEQGSGANVLTF. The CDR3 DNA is TGTGCCAGCAGTGAGCAGGGCTCTGGGGCCAACGTCCTGACTTTC. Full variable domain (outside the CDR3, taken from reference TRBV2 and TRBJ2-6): EPEVTQTPSHQVTQMGQEVILRCVPISNHLYFYWYRQILGQKVEFLVSFYNNEISEKSEIFDDQFSVERPDGSNFTLKIRSTKLEDSAMYFCASSEQGSGANVLTFGAGSRLTVL.

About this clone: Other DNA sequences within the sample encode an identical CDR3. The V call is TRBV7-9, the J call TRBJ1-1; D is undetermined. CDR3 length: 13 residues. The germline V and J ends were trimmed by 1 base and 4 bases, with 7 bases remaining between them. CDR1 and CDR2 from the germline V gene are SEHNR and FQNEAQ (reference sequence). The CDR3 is CASSLGAGTEAFF. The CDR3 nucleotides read TGTGCCAGCAGCTTAGGGGCTGGCACTGAAGCTTTCTTT.

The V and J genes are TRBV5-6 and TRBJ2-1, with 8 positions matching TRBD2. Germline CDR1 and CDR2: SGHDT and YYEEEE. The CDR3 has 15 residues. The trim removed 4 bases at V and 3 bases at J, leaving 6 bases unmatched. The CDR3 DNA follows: TGTGCCAGCAGCCTGAGCGGGGGCAACTACAATGAGCAGTTCTTC. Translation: CASSLSGGNYNEQFF.

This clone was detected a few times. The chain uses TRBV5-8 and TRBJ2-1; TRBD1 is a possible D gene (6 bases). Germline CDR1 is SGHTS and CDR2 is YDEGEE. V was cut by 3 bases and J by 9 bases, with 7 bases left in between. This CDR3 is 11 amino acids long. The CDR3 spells CASSSGVEQFF. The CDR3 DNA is TGTGCCAGCAGCTCAGGGGTTGAGCAGTTCTTC.